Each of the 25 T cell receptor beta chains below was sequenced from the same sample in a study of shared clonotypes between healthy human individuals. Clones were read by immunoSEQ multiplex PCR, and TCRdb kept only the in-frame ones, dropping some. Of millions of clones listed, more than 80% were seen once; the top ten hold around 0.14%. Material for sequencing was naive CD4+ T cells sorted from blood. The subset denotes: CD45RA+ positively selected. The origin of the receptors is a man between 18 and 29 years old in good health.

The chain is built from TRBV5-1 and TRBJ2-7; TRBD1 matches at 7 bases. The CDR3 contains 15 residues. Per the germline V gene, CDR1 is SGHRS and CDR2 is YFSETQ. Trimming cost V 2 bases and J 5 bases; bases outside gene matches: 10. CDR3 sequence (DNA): TGCGCCAGCAGCTTAGCCCTTACAGGGGAGCACGAGCAGTACTTC. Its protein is CASSLALTGEHEQYF.

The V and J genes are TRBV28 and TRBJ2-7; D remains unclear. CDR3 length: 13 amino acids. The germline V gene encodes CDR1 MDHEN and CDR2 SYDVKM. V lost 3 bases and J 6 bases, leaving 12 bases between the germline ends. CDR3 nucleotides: TGTGCCAGCAGTTTTAGATCCTGGGGCGAGCAGTACTTC. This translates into CASSFRSWGEQYF.

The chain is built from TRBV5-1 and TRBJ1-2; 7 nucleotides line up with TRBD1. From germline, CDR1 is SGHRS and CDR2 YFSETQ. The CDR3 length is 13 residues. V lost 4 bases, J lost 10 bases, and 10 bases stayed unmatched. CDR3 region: CASSITGTAAYTF. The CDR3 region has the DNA TGCGCCAGCAGCATTACCGGGACAGCCGCCTACACCTTC.

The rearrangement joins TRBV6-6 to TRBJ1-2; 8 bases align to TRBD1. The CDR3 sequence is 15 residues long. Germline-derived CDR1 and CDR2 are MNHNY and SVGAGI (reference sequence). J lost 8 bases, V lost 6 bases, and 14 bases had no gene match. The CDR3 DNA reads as TGTGCCAGCAGCCCACCGACAGGACAGGGAACGGGCTACACCTTC. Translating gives CASSPPTGQGTGYTF.

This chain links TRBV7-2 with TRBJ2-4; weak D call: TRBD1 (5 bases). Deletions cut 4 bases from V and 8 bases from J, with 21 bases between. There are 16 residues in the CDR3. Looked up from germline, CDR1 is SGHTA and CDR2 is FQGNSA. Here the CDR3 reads CASSSFRMMARDIQYF. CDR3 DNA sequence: TGTGCCAGCAGCTCTTTTCGAATGATGGCCAGGGACATTCAGTACTTC.

CDR3 amino acids: CASTTGTSVYNEQFF. The CDR3 DNA is TGTGCCAGTACCACCGGGACTAGCGTCTACAATGAGCAGTTCTTC. The chain joins TRBV19 to TRBJ2-1, with 10 bases lining up with TRBD2. This CDR3 region has 15 residues. After removal of 7 bases from V and 3 bases from J, the junction contained 6 bases not matched to a gene. The V gene's germline CDR1 is LNHDA and CDR2 SQIVND (reference sequence). The full variable domain, with the rest looked up from reference TRBV19 and TRBJ2-1, is DGGITQSPKYLFRKEGQNVTLSCEQNLNHDAMYWYRQDPGQGLRLIYYSQIVNDFQKGDIAEGYSVSREKKESFPLTVTSAQKNPTAFYLCASTTGTSVYNEQFFGPGTRLTVL.

The DNA of the CDR3 is TGTGCCAGCAGTGCCCAGGGGGGGGCCGCTTTCTTT. As protein: CASSAQGGAAFF. The V gene is TRBV6-4, the J gene TRBJ1-1; 7 nucleotides agree with TRBD1. The CDR3 length is 12 residues. V dropped 4 bases and J dropped 11; count of bases not matched to a gene: 7. Germline V gives CDR1 MRHNA, CDR2 SNTAGT.

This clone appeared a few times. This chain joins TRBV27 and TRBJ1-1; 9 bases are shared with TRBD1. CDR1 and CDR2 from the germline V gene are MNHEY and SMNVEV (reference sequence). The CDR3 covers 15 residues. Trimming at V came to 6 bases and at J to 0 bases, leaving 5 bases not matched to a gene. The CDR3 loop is CASREQGAMNTEAFF. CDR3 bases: TGTGCCAGCAGGGAACAGGGGGCCATGAACACTGAAGCTTTCTTT.

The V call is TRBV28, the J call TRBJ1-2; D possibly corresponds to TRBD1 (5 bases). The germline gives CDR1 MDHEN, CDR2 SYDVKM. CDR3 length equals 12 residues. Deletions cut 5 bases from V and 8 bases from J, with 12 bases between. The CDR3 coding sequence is TGTGCCAGCAGTGGGACGCGGCCGGGCTACACCTTC. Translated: CASSGTRPGYTF.

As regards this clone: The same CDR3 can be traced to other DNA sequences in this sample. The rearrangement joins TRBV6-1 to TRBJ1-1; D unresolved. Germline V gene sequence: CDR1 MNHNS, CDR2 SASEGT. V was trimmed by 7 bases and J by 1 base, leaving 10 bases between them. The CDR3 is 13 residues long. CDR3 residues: CASTRGPNTEAFF. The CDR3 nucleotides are TGTGCCAGCACCCGCGGCCCGAACACTGAAGCTTTCTTT.

This chain's CDR3 is CASSPGVSYEQYF. The CDR3 bases are TGTGCCAGCAGCCCTGGGGTGTCCTACGAGCAGTACTTC. V and J are TRBV5-6 and TRBJ2-7; D is uncertain. Germline V gives CDR1 SGHDT, CDR2 YYEEEE. V was pared by 4 bases and J by 1 base, with 9 bases between. This CDR3 spans 13 amino acids.

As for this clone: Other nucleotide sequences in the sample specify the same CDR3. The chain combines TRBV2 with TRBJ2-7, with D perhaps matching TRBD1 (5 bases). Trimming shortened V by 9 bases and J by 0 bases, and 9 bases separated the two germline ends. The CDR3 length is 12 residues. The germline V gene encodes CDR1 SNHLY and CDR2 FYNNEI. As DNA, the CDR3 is TGTGCCAGTAGGGGCTACTCCTACGAGCAGTACTTC. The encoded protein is CASRGYSYEQYF.

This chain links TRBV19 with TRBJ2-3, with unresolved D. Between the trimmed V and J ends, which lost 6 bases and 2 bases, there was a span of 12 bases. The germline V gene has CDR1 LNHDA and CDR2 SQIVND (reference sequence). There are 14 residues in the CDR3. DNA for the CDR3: TGTGCCAGTAGAGAGGAGCTAAACACAGATACGCAGTATTTT. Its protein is CASREELNTDTQYF.

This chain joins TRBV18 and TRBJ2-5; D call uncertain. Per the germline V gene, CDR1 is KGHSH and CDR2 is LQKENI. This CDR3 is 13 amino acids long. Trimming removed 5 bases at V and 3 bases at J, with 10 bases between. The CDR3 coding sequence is TGTGCCAGCTCAATTAGAATCGAAGAGACCCAGTACTTC. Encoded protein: CASSIRIEETQYF.

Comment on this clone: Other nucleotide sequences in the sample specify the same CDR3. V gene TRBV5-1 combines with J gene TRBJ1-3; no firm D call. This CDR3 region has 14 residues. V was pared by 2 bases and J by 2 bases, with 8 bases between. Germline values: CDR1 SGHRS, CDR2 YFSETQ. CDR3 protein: CASSFEGTGNTIYF. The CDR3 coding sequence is TGCGCCAGCAGCTTCGAAGGTACTGGAAACACCATATATTTT.

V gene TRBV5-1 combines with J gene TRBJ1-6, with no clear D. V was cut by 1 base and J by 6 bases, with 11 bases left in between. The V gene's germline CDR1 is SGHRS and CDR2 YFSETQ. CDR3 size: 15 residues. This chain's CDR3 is CASSLLDFGNSPLHF. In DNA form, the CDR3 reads TGCGCCAGCAGCTTGCTAGACTTTGGTAATTCACCCCTCCACTTT.

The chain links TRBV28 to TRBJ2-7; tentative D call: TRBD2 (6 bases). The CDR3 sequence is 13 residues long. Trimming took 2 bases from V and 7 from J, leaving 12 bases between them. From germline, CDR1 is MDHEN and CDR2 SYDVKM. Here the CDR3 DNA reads TGTGCCAGCAGTTTAGCGGGGCCTTGGGAGCAGTACTTC. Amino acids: CASSLAGPWEQYF.

Written as DNA, the CDR3 is TGCGCCAGCAGCGGCTTACAGGGGGCGAACACTGAAGCTTTCTTT. Protein product: CASSGLQGANTEAFF. This chain links TRBV5-1 with TRBJ1-1, with 9 nucleotides matching TRBD1. V lost 4 bases, J lost 1 base, and 5 bases stayed unmatched. From germline, CDR1 is SGHRS and CDR2 YFSETQ. The CDR3 extends over 15 amino acids.

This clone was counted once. The CDR3 sequence is CASSSARGNYNSPLHF. Written as DNA, the CDR3 is TGTGCCAGCAGTTCCGCTCGGGGAAACTATAATTCACCCCTCCACTTT. This chain joins TRBV28 and TRBJ1-6; D unresolved. The CDR3 runs to 16 residues. The germline V gene encodes CDR1 MDHEN and CDR2 SYDVKM. Trimming stripped 4 bases from V and 3 bases from J, with 13 bases between.

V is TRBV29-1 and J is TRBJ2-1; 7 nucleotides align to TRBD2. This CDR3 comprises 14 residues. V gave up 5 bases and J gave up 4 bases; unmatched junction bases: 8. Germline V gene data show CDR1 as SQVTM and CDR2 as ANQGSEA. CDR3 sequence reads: CSVSSGNIYNEQFF. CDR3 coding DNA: TGCAGCGTTTCGAGCGGGAATATTTACAATGAGCAGTTCTTC.

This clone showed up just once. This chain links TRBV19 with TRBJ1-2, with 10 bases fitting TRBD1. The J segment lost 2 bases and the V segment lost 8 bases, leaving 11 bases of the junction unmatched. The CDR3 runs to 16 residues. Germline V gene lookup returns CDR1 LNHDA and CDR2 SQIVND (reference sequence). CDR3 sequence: CASHTPTGGKNYGYTF. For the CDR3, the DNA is TGTGCCAGTCACACCCCGACAGGGGGCAAAAACTATGGCTACACCTTC.

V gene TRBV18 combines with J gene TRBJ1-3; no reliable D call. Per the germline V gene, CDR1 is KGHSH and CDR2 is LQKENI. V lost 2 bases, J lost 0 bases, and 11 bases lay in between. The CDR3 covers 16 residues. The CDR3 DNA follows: TGTGCCAGCTCACCAGGCAGGCCGGACTCTGGAAACACCATATATTTT. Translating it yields CASSPGRPDSGNTIYF. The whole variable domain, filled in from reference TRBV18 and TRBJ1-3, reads NAGVMQNPRHLVRRRGQEARLRCSPMKGHSHVYWYRQLPEEGLKFMVYLQKENIIDESGMPKERFSAEFPKEGPSILRIQQVVRGDSAAYFCASSPGRPDSGNTIYFGEGSWLTVV.

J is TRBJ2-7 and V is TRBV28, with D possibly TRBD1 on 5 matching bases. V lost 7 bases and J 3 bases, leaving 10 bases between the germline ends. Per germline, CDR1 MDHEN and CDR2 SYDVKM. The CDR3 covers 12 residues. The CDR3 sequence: CASTPDSYEQYF. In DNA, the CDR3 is TGTGCCAGCACCCCAGACAGCTACGAGCAGTACTTC.

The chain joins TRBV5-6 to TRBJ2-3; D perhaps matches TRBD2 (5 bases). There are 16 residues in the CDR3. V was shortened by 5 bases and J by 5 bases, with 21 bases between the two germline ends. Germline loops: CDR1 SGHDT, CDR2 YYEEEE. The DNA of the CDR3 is TGTGCCAGCAGTTGGACTGGACGCATGGCAGTAGATACGCAGTATTTT. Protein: CASSWTGRMAVDTQYF.

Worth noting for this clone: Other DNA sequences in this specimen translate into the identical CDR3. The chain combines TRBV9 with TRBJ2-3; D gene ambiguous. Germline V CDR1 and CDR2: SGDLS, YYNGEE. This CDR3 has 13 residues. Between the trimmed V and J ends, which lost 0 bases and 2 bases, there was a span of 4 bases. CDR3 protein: CASSVAYTDTQYF. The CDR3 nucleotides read TGTGCCAGCAGCGTAGCTTACACAGATACGCAGTATTTT.